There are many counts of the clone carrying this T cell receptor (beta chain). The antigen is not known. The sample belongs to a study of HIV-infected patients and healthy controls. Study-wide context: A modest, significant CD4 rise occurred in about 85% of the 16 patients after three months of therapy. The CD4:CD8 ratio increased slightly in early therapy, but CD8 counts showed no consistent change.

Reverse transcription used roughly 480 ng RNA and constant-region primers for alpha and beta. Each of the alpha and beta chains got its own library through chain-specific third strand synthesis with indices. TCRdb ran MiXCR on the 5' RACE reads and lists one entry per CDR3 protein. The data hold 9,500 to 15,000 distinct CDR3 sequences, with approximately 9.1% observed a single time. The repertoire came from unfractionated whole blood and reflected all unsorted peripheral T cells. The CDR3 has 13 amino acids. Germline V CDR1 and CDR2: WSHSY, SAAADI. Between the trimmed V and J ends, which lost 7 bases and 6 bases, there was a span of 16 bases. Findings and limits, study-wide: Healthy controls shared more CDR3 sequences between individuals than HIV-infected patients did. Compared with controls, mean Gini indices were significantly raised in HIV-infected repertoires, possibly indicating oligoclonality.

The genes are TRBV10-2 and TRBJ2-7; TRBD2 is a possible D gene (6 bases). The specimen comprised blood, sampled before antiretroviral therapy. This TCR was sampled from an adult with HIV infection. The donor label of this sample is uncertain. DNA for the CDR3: TGCGCCAGCATCCGGGGGTTTGGATCCGAGCAGTACTTC. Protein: CASIRGFGSEQYF.